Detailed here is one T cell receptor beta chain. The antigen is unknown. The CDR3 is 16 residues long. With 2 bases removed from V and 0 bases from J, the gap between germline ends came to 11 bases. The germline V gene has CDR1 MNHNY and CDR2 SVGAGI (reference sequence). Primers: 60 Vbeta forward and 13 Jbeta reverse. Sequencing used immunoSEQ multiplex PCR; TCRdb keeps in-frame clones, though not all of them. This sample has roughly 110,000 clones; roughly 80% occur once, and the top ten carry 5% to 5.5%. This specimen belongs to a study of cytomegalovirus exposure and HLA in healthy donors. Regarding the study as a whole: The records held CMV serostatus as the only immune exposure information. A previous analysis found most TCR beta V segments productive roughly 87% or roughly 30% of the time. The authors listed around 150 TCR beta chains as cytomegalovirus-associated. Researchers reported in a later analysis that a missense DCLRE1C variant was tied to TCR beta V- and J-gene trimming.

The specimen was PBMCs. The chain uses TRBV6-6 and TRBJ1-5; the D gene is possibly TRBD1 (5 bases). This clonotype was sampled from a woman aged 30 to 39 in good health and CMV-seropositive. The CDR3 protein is CASSYPQADSNQPQHF. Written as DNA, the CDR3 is TGTGCCAGCAGTTACCCACAGGCAGATAGCAATCAGCCCCAGCATTTT.